The 26 T cell receptor beta chains below were found in one sample sequenced in a study of blood T cell repertoires in COVID-19. Sequenced by immunoSEQ multiplex PCR; TCRdb stores in-frame clones only, minus some. Of 240,000 or so clones in the sample, 80% to 90% were seen once. The sequencing input was PBMCs or T cells enriched from blood (not recorded which). Receptor source: a man aged 50-60 years who had been exposed to COVID-19.

V and J are TRBV5-1 and TRBJ1-5, with TRBD1 as a possible D gene (6 bases). The CDR3 runs 13 residues. Germline CDR1 reads SGHRS; CDR2 reads YFSETQ. Trimming took 0 bases from V and 6 from J, leaving 7 bases between them. CDR3 in DNA: TGCGCCAGCAGCTTGGGAGGGGGTCAGCCCCAGCATTTT. This sequence encodes CASSLGGGQPQHF.

This chain uses TRBV6-5 with TRBJ1-3; perhaps TRBD1 as D (5 bases). Germline V gene lookup returns CDR1 MNHEY and CDR2 SVGAGI. CDR3 size: 15 residues. V was shortened by 5 bases and J by 0 bases, with 11 bases between the two germline ends. CDR3: CASSRDSNSGNTIYF. The CDR3 nucleotides read TGTGCCAGCAGTCGAGACAGCAACTCTGGAAACACCATATATTTT.

DNA of the CDR3: TGTGCCAGTAGATTAGCGGGAGCTCATGAGCAGTTCTTC. Translating it yields CASRLAGAHEQFF. The rearrangement joins TRBV19 to TRBJ2-1; TRBD2 matches 9 bases. The CDR3 is 13 amino acids. Germline assignment: CDR1 LNHDA and CDR2 SQIVND (reference sequence). V lost 6 bases, J lost 8 bases, and 5 bases stayed unmatched. The whole variable domain, filled in from reference TRBV19 and TRBJ2-1, reads DGGITQSPKYLFRKEGQNVTLSCEQNLNHDAMYWYRQDPGQGLRLIYYSQIVNDFQKGDIAEGYSVSREKKESFPLTVTSAQKNPTAFYLCASRLAGAHEQFFGPGTRLTVL.

The chain uses TRBV7-9 and TRBJ2-7; 12 positions agree with TRBD2. The CDR3 has 15 residues. Germline assignment: CDR1 SEHNR and CDR2 FQNEAQ (reference sequence). The V and J ends lost 6 bases and 6 bases, in that order; junction bases with no gene match: 9. The CDR3 here is CASSSTSGSLAEQYV. The CDR3 DNA reads TGTGCCAGCAGTTCGACTAGCGGGAGTCTAGCCGAGCAGTACGTC.

The rearrangement joins TRBV5-6 to TRBJ2-1; 10 bases match TRBD2. The CDR3 loop spans 19 amino acids. With V trimmed by 5 bases and J by 4 bases, 18 bases remained unmatched. Germline V gene data show CDR1 as SGHDT and CDR2 as YYEEEE. As DNA, the CDR3 is TGTGCCAGCAGGCCCGGGACTAGCGACATCTTAGGGGGTTACAATGAGCAGTTCTTC. Protein: CASRPGTSDILGGYNEQFF.

This rearrangement joins TRBV5-1 to TRBJ1-1, with D possibly being TRBD1 (6 bases). V shed 4 bases and J shed 1 base, with 14 bases lying between them. CDR3 size: 15 residues. The germline gives CDR1 SGHRS, CDR2 YFSETQ. CDR3 loop: CASSLRPGENTEAFF. The CDR3 nucleotides are TGCGCCAGCAGCCTCCGCCCAGGGGAGAACACTGAAGCTTTCTTT.

The chain has TRBV28 and TRBJ1-1, with a tentative D call TRBD1 (5 bases). With 5 bases removed from V and 0 bases from J, the gap between germline ends came to 10 bases. CDR1 is MDHEN, CDR2 SYDVKM, per germline. CDR3 length: 14 residues. The CDR3 DNA follows: TGTGCCAGCAGTCAGACAGCTATGAACACTGAAGCTTTCTTT. Protein sequence: CASSQTAMNTEAFF. The whole variable domain, filled in from reference TRBV28 and TRBJ1-1, reads DVKVTQSSRYLVKRTGEKVFLECVQDMDHENMFWYRQDPGLGLRLIYFSYDVKMKEKGDIPEGYSVSREKKERFSLILESASTNQTSMYLCASSQTAMNTEAFFGQGTRLTVV.

The chain combines TRBV12-3 or TRBV12-4 with TRBJ1-2, with D maybe TRBD1 (6 bases). V was cut by 5 bases and J by 8 bases, with 12 bases left in between. The CDR3 spans 12 residues. The CDR3 DNA is TGTGCCAGCAGTGCCGACAGGTTCGGCTACACCTTC. Translation gives CASSADRFGYTF.

The genes are TRBV5-1 and TRBJ1-6; D ambiguous. The CDR3 has 14 amino acids. Germline values: CDR1 SGHRS, CDR2 YFSETQ. Trimming removed 4 bases from V and 0 bases from J, with 5 bases in between. CDR3: CASSSGSYNSPLHF. In nucleotides, the CDR3 is TGCGCCAGCAGCAGCGGCTCCTATAATTCACCCCTCCACTTT.

The V and J genes are TRBV30 and TRBJ1-6, with D perhaps TRBD1 (6 bases). V was cut by 4 bases and J by 6 bases, with 13 bases left in between. The CDR3 runs 14 residues. Germline V gene lookup returns CDR1 GTSNPN and CDR2 SVGIG (reference sequence). The CDR3 nucleotides are TGTGCCTGGACCGGGGGGCCAACTAATTCACCCCTCCACTTT. Residues: CAWTGGPTNSPLHF.

This clone appeared a few times. The rearrangement joins TRBV12-5 to TRBJ2-7, with 9 nucleotides matching TRBD2. The CDR3 has 15 residues. V trimming: 10 bases; J trimming: 3 bases; junction bases outside the gene matches: 13. Germline V gene data show CDR1 as LGHNT and CDR2 as FRNRAP. The CDR3 DNA reads TGTGCTACCTCGGCCCCGGGACTAGCTGTCTACGAGCAGTACGTC. It translates to CATSAPGLAVYEQYV.

In this sample, this clone turned up once. CDR3 sequence: CASSLLANTQYF. The CDR3 DNA reads TGTGCCAGCAGCCTACTAGCGAATACGCAGTATTTT. This chain joins TRBV11-3 and TRBJ2-3; 7 bases are shared with TRBD2. The germline CDR1 and CDR2 sequences are SGHNT and YENEEA. This CDR3 is built from 12 residues. V lost 5 bases to trimming and J lost 7 bases; unmatched junction nucleotides: 3.

In this sample, this clone turned up once. The CDR3 protein is CATSGGSLSYGYTF. The CDR3, as DNA: TGTGCCACCAGTGGAGGCAGTTTATCCTATGGCTACACCTTC. The chain carries TRBV24-1 and TRBJ1-2; no clear D. The CDR3 loop spans 14 amino acids. Trimming took off 5 bases at V and 4 bases at J, with 13 bases between the two ends. Germline V lookup: CDR1 KGHDR, CDR2 SFDVKD.

The genes are TRBV6-5 and TRBJ1-5, with TRBD1 as a possible D gene (5 bases). Germline V gene lookup returns CDR1 MNHEY and CDR2 SVGAGI. V dropped 2 bases and J dropped 1 base, with 9 bases sitting between them. The CDR3 has 15 amino acids. CDR3 region: CASSYAGGSNQPQHF. The CDR3 region has the DNA TGTGCCAGCAGTTACGCCGGGGGGAGCAATCAGCCCCAGCATTTT.

This chain uses TRBV5-1 with TRBJ2-7; 8 bases align to TRBD1. J lost 5 bases, V lost 5 bases, and 3 bases had no gene match. CDR1 SGHRS and CDR2 YFSETQ come from the germline V gene. The CDR3 contains 12 residues. CDR3 nucleotide sequence: TGCGCCAGCAGTGCAGGGGGCAACGAGCAGTACTTC. It encodes CASSAGGNEQYF.

This chain joins TRBV19 and TRBJ1-4; 8 bases are shared with TRBD1. Germline V gives CDR1 LNHDA, CDR2 SQIVND (reference sequence). CDR3 length equals 15 residues. V shed 6 bases and J 2 bases; nucleotides not matched to a gene: 5. This chain's CDR3 is CASSLNRGTNEKLFF. CDR3 DNA sequence: TGTGCCAGTAGCCTCAACAGGGGGACTAATGAAAAACTGTTTTTT.

The V gene is TRBV15, the J gene TRBJ2-7, with D perhaps TRBD1 (6 bases). Trimming pared 0 bases from V and 3 bases from J, leaving 15 bases between. Germline V CDR1 and CDR2: LNHNV, YYDKDF (reference sequence). The CDR3 runs to 16 residues. The CDR3 sequence: CATSRDHPGQIYEQYV. DNA of the CDR3: TGTGCCACCAGCAGAGATCACCCCGGACAGATCTACGAGCAGTACGTC.

The chain combines TRBV5-4 with TRBJ2-7; D is unclear. The CDR3 is 12 amino acids. V dropped 0 bases and J dropped 3 bases, with 4 bases sitting between them. Germline lookup yields CDR1 SGHNT and CDR2 YYREEE (reference sequence). DNA of the CDR3: TGTGCCAGCAGCTTGGATTACTACGAGCAGTACTTC. Amino acid sequence: CASSLDYYEQYF. Drawing the rest from reference TRBV5-4 and TRBJ2-7, the complete variable domain is ETGVTQSPTHLIKTRGQQVTLRCSSQSGHNTVSWYQQALGQGPQFIFQYYREEENGRGNFPPRFSGLQFPNYSSELNVNALELDDSALYLCASSLDYYEQYFGPGTRLTVT.

The chain carries TRBV28 and TRBJ1-2; TRBD1 agrees at 7 bases. CDR1 and CDR2 from the germline V gene are MDHEN and SYDVKM. The CDR3 has 14 residues. The V segment lost 6 bases and the J segment 4 bases; nucleotides outside the gene matches: 8. The CDR3 coding sequence is TGTGCCAGCAGCGCCGAGGGGACAGCCTATGGCTACACCTTC. It translates to CASSAEGTAYGYTF.

The V call is TRBV7-3, the J call TRBJ2-1; 13 bases are shared with TRBD2. CDR1 and CDR2 (germline): SGHTA, FQGTGA. The CDR3 length is 17 residues. Unmatched junction bases numbered 7, after V lost 5 bases and J lost 3 bases. CDR3 protein: CASSHDGTSGDYNEQFF. In DNA, the CDR3 is TGTGCCAGCAGCCACGACGGGACTAGCGGGGACTACAATGAGCAGTTCTTC.

The chain is built from TRBV27 and TRBJ2-1; D gene unclear. V was cut by 2 bases and J by 4 bases, with 12 bases left in between. The CDR3 length is 15 residues. CDR1 is MNHEY and CDR2 is SMNVEV in the germline V gene (reference sequence). This chain's CDR3 is CASSLEAPRYNEQFF. DNA for the CDR3: TGTGCCAGCAGTTTAGAAGCCCCTAGGTACAATGAGCAGTTCTTC.

This chain links TRBV29-1 with TRBJ1-2, with 8 bases lining up with TRBD1. The trim removed 7 bases at V and 8 bases at J, leaving 18 bases unmatched. The CDR3 is 15 amino acids. Per germline, CDR1 SQVTM and CDR2 ANQGSEA. The CDR3 nucleotides read TGCAGCGCCGGAACAGGGGGACAAATCATCGGAGGCTACACCTTC. Amino acids: CSAGTGGQIIGGYTF. Complete variable domain (other parts from reference TRBV29-1 and TRBJ1-2): SAVISQKPSRDICQRGTSLTIQCQVDSQVTMMFWYRQQPGQSLTLIATANQGSEATYESGFVIDKFPISRPNLTFSTLTVSNMSPEDSSIYLCSAGTGGQIIGGYTFGSGTRLTVV.

The genes are TRBV4-1 and TRBJ1-6; D is possibly TRBD1 (6 bases). V was clipped by 4 bases and J by 8 bases, with 12 bases between them. Germline V gives CDR1 MGHRA, CDR2 YSYEKL. The CDR3 has 14 amino acids. CDR3: CASSRQGWDSPLHF. Written as DNA, the CDR3 is TGCGCCAGCAGCCGGCAGGGGTGGGATTCACCCCTCCACTTT.

The V gene is TRBV27, the J gene TRBJ2-1, with D tentatively TRBD1 (6 bases). Looked up from germline, CDR1 is MNHEY and CDR2 is SMNVEV (reference sequence). The V gene lost 0 bases and the J gene lost 6 bases, with 24 bases spanning the gap. The length of the CDR3 is 19 residues. The CDR3 loop is CASSLSGQGARVLVNEQFF. CDR3 in DNA: TGTGCCAGCAGTTTATCGGGACAAGGAGCCCGGGTGCTGGTCAATGAGCAGTTCTTC.

This clone came up a few times. This rearrangement joins TRBV28 to TRBJ1-1; possible D gene TRBD1, 6 bases. The CDR3 length is 14 residues. CDR1 and CDR2 (germline): MDHEN, SYDVKM. Trimming removed 2 bases at V and 0 bases at J, with 7 bases between. The CDR3 spells CASSLGGMNTEAFF. The CDR3 coding sequence is TGTGCCAGCAGTTTAGGGGGCATGAACACTGAAGCTTTCTTT.

The V and J genes are TRBV28 and TRBJ2-4; a weak D match, TRBD1 (6 bases). Deletions cut 1 base from V and 4 bases from J, with 14 bases between. CDR1 is MDHEN and CDR2 is SYDVKM in the germline V gene. CDR3 length: 16 amino acids. The CDR3 DNA follows: TGTGCCAGCAGTTTATCCACACACAGGGAAAAAAACATTCAGTACTTC. Its protein is CASSLSTHREKNIQYF.